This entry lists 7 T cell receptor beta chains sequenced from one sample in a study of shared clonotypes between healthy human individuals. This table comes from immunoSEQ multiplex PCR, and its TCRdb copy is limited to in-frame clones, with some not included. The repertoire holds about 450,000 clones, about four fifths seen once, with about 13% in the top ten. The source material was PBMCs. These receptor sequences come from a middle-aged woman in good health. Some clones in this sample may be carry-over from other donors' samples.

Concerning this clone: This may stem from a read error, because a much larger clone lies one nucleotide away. Here the CDR3 reads CASSWGQNTEAFF. CDR3 DNA: TGTGCCAGCAGCTGGGGACAGAACACTGAAGCTTTCTTT. This rearrangement joins TRBV11-3 to TRBJ1-1; D perhaps matches TRBD1 (6 bases). With 4 bases removed from V and 1 base from J, the gap between germline ends came to 7 bases. This CDR3 is built from 13 residues. Germline loops: CDR1 SGHNT, CDR2 YENEEA.

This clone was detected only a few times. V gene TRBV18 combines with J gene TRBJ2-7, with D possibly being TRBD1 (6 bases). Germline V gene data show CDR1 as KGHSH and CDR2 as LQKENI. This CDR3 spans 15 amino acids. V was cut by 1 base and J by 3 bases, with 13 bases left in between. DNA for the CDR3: TGTGCCAGCTCACCACGACCACAGGGAGACTACGAGCAGTACTTC. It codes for CASSPRPQGDYEQYF. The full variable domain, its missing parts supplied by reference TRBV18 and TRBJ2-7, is NAGVMQNPRHLVRRRGQEARLRCSPMKGHSHVYWYRQLPEEGLKFMVYLQKENIIDESGMPKERFSAEFPKEGPSILRIQQVVRGDSAAYFCASSPRPQGDYEQYFGPGTRLTVT.

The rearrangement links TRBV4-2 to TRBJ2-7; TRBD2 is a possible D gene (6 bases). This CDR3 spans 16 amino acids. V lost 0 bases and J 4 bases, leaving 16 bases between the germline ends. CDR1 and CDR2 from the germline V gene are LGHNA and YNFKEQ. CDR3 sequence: CASSQEGGANPYEQYF. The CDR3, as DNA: TGTGCCAGCAGCCAAGAAGGCGGGGCCAACCCTTACGAGCAGTACTTC.

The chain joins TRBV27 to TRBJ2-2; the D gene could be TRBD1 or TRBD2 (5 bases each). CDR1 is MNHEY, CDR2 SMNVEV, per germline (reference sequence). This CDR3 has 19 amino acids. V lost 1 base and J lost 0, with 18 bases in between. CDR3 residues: CASSLWSGRGRANTGELFF. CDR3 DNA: TGTGCCAGCAGTTTATGGTCCGGACGGGGCAGAGCGAACACCGGGGAGCTGTTTTTT.

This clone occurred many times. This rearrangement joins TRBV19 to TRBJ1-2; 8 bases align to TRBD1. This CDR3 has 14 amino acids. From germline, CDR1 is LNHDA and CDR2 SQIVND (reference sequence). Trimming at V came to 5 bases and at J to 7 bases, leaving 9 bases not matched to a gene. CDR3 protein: CASSWGGQGLGYTF. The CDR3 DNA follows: TGTGCCAGTAGTTGGGGCGGACAGGGACTTGGCTACACCTTC. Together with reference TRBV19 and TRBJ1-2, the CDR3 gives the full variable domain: DGGITQSPKYLFRKEGQNVTLSCEQNLNHDAMYWYRQDPGQGLRLIYYSQIVNDFQKGDIAEGYSVSREKKESFPLTVTSAQKNPTAFYLCASSWGGQGLGYTFGSGTRLTVV.

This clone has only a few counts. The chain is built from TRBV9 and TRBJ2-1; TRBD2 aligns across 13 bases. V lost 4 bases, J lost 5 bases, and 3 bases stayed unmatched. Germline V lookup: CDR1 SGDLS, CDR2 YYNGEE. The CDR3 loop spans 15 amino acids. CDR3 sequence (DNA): TGTGCCAGCAGCAGGACTAGCGGGAGCCACAATGAGCAGTTCTTC. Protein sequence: CASSRTSGSHNEQFF.

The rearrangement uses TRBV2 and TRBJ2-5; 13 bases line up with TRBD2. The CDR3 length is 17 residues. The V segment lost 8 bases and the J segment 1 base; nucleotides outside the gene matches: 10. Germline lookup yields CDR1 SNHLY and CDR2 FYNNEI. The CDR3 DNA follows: TGTGCCAGCTCCCCGAGGACTAGCGGGAGCACCCAAGAGACCCAGTACTTC. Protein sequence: CASSPRTSGSTQETQYF.